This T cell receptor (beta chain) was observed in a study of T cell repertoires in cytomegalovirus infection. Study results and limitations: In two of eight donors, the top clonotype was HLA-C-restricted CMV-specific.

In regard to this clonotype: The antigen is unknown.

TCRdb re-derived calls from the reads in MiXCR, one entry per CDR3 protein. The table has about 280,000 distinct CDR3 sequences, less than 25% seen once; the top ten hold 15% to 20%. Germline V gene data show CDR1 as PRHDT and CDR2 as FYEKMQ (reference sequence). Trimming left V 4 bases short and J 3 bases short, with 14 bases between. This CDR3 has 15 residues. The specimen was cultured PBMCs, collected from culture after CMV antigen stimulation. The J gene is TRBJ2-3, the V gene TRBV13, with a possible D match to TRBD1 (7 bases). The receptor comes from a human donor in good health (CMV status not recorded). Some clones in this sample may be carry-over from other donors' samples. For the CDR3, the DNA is TGTGCCAGCAGCTACCCCAGGGGGGCGACAGATACGCAGTATTTT. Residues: CASSYPRGATDTQYF.